This T cell receptor (beta chain) was sequenced for a study of glioma-infiltrating T cells. The iRepertoire nested amplicon-rescue multiplex PCR amplified TCR alpha and beta CDR3s from RNA. TCRdb reprocessed the multiplex PCR reads with MiXCR, giving one entry per CDR3 protein. Among 90,000 to 110,000 distinct CDR3 sequences listed, around 25% were seen once. Germline assignment: CDR1 SQVTM and CDR2 ANQGSEA. The V segment lost 5 bases and the J segment 5 bases; nucleotides outside the gene matches: 1. The CDR3 spans 12 residues. This clonotype was seen only a few times. The V gene is TRBV29-1, the J gene TRBJ1-5; 9 nucleotides match TRBD1. This receptor was obtained from a human donor with low-grade glioma or glioblastoma, undergoing nonglioma brain surgery, or in good health (not recorded which). Sequenced input: glioma tissue, nonneoplastic brain tissue, or PBMCs (not recorded which). CDR3 sequence (DNA): TGCAGCGTTCGGACAGGGGATCAGCCCCAGCATTTT. Translating it yields CSVRTGDQPQHF.